This TCR beta chain stems from a study of neurological immune-mediated disorders (dated by TCRdb to between 2018 and 2021). Regarding the complete study: Of the approximately 34 multiple sclerosis patients, about 31 had relapsing-remitting MS and 3 had secondary progressive MS. The approximately 99 TCR-beta libraries included longitudinal samples, technical triplicates and paired sorted CD4+ and CD8+ T-cell subsets alongside PBMC samples. The cohort comprised about 68 subjects: 15 or so HAM/TSP patients, approximately 34 multiple sclerosis patients and 20 or so healthy controls. Peripheral blood TCR-beta repertoires from HTLV-I-associated myelopathy (HAM/TSP) patients, multiple sclerosis patients and healthy controls were compared by UMI-based sequencing.

General study outcomes and caveats: TCR clonal expansion was highest in HAM/TSP patients and lowest in MS patients, with MS patients falling below even healthy controls. The MS cluster showed no association with clinical or MRI features, and the authors stated that larger cohorts are needed. No identical CDR3 amino acid sequences were found to be shared among expanded clones across subjects, suggesting that TCR-beta repertoires were private in all groups. In phylogenetic analysis, the repertoires of 18 of 34 MS patients grouped into a cluster of related CDR3 sequences, which suggests a possible signature at the repertoire level.

This clonotype came up a few times. What antigen it recognizes has not been identified. No much larger clone is present one base from it, and per-base qualities are unavailable. CDR1 and CDR2 are read off the germline V gene (reference sequence) as SEHNR and FQNEAQ. The CDR3 runs 16 residues from the cysteine to the phenylalanine. Only the CDR3 DNA is retained, 48 bases long and in frame from the first base. V gives up 6 bases and J gives up 6 bases, and the segment between their germline ends measures 20 bases. cDNA was synthesized by template-switch 5'RACE using a primer with a 10-nucleotide random unique molecular identifier that tagged each TCR transcript. Over 170 million TCR-beta sequences, covering 15-18 subjects, were produced in each sequencing run. Total RNA was extracted with the RNeasy kit. The KAPA Real-time Library Amplification kit was used to amplify TCR-beta VDJ regions with primers targeting the TCR constant region and the 5'RACE anchor. A first PCR added sample indexes and Illumina adaptors, after which a second PCR increased the library yield. After purification with Ampure beads, the TCR product of roughly 650 bp was size-selected on a 2% E-gel SizeSelection system. Before pooling, libraries had their quality checked on a Bioanalyzer, their concentration measured with Qubit, and their quantity determined with the Kapa Library Quantification kit. An Illumina HiSeq 2500 was used to sequence the libraries paired-end at 2 x 150 bp. To increase sequence diversity, about 25-31% phiX was spiked into each library pool. Turning to the authors' computational methods: The UMI-based MiGEC pipeline processed quality-filtered reads and removed over 75% of raw TCR sequences during error correction. VDJ genes were aligned to IMGT germline references, and each clonotype was defined by a unique CDR3 amino acid sequence together with V-J genes. VDJtools evaluated clonal expansion, Shannon diversity and CDR3 relatedness (CalcPairwiseDistances, ClusterSamples); CLCbio workbench built phylogenetic trees. Clones with at least 8 unique UMIs were defined as expanded, with this threshold being based on coefficient-of-variation modelling across technical triplicates. The raw public data were reprocessed by TCRdb itself: fastp quality trimming at Q25, MiXCR clonotype calling, in-frame beta chains only. Merged by CDR3 protein, the rows form single entries marked with the most common genes and DNA. These V and J calls are TCRdb output, not the study's own analysis. A total of about 66,000 distinct CDR3 sequences appear in this sample, 4% to 6% of them only once. Approximately 2.8% of the sample rests with the top ten.

For unsorted PBMC libraries, 2 million PBMCs were used after storage in RNAlater at -80 degrees C until RNA extraction. The multiple sclerosis patients were enrolled in a US clinical protocol that evaluated disease progression with magnetic resonance imaging. Peripheral blood was subjected to Ficoll-Hypaque density gradient centrifugation to isolate PBMCs, which were then cryopreserved in liquid nitrogen. The sequencing sample was made of PBMCs. Rearrangement joined TRBV7-9 to TRBJ2-2, and TRBD1 may be the D gene, going by 5 matching bases. The source of this sequence is a woman in her twenties or thirties with multiple sclerosis. The CDR3: CASRTRMGPMSGELFF. The nucleotide sequence reads as follows: TGTGCCAGCAGGACCAGGATGGGGCCTATGTCCGGGGAGCTGTTTTTT.